The subject of this entry is one T cell receptor (beta chain). Under the authors' procedure: It was from reference gene primer amplification that nucleated cell counts were estimated. Produced via immunoSEQ multiplex PCR; TCRdb's table is partial and in-frame only. Clone size and V and J calls were adopted from that table, with D and trimming inferred from the DNA. The sample gives around 180,000 clones, 70% to 90% of which show up once; 4% to 5% is in the top ten. Trimming pared 4 bases from V and 2 bases from J, leaving 9 bases between. Germline V gives CDR1 GTSNPN, CDR2 SVGIG (reference sequence). This CDR3 region has 13 residues. The data were obtained in a study of blood T cell repertoires in COVID-19.

V is TRBV30 and J is TRBJ2-1, with D possibly TRBD2 on 6 matching bases. The TCR was taken from a human donor in a cohort sampled during active COVID-19. The specimen was peripheral blood. CDR3 in DNA: TGTGCCTGGAACGGCGGGACCTACAATGAGCAGTTCTTC. The encoded protein is CAWNGGTYNEQFF.